The 20 T cell receptor beta chains below all came from one sample that was sequenced in a study of T cells in Graves' hyperthyroidism and ophthalmopathy. Regions amplified from RNA transcripts were the TCR beta CDR3 regions. Researchers ran a first-round RT-PCR on the TCR CDR3 using the HTBI primer set. TCRdb itself ran the multiplex PCR reads through MiXCR, one entry per CDR3 protein. The table shows approximately 600,000 distinct CDR3 sequences, with approximately 15% occurring only once. The sample consisted of blood. The receptors derive from a woman aged 30 to 39 with Graves' hyperthyroidism that later progressed to Graves' ophthalmopathy.

The chain employs TRBV20-1 and TRBJ2-1; no reliable D call. This CDR3 region has 16 residues. CDR1 is DFQATT, CDR2 SNEGSKA, per germline (reference sequence). V lost 1 base to trimming and J lost 4 bases, with 17 bases between them. CDR3: CSARADGRLAYNEQFF. The DNA of the CDR3 is TGCAGTGCTAGAGCCGATGGTAGACTGGCGTACAATGAGCAGTTCTTC.

There are a few counts of this clonotype. The chain has TRBV9 and TRBJ2-1; 10 positions match TRBD2. The germline V gene encodes CDR1 SGDLS and CDR2 YYNGEE. The trim removed 1 base at V and 4 bases at J, leaving 2 bases unmatched. The CDR3 is 15 amino acids. The CDR3 loop reads CASSVWTSGYNEQFF. The CDR3 bases are TGTGCCAGCAGCGTATGGACTAGCGGTTACAATGAGCAGTTCTTC.

This clonotype was counted many times. V and J are TRBV11-2 and TRBJ2-1; D ambiguous. Trimming pared 1 base from V and 2 bases from J, leaving 12 bases between. The germline V gene encodes CDR1 SGHAT and CDR2 FQNNGV. This CDR3 spans 16 amino acids. The CDR3 DNA reads as TGTGCCAGCAGCTTAGTCCCGGCTCTGACCTACAATGAGCAGTTCTTC. This encodes CASSLVPALTYNEQFF.

This clonotype was recorded many times. V and J are TRBV7-2 and TRBJ1-2; D not certain. CDR1 is SGHTA, CDR2 FQGNSA, per germline. The CDR3 extends over 13 amino acids. The ends were cut back, 3 bases at V and 1 base at J, with 6 bases in the middle. Here the CDR3 reads CASSFGINYGYTF. DNA of the CDR3: TGTGCCAGCAGCTTCGGGATTAACTATGGCTACACCTTC.

This clonotype was counted between two and nine times. The genes are TRBV11-2 and TRBJ2-2, with 10 bases identical to TRBD2. With V trimmed by 4 bases and J by 5 bases, 7 bases remained unmatched. The germline gives CDR1 SGHAT, CDR2 FQNNGV. The CDR3 is made up of 16 amino acids. Written as DNA, the CDR3 is TGTGCCAGCAGCTACAACGGACTAGCGGAGACCGGGGAGCTGTTTTTT. Its translation is CASSYNGLAETGELFF.

The chain combines TRBV4-2 with TRBJ2-3; 9 bases are shared with TRBD2. V was clipped by 0 bases and J by 3 bases; unmatched bases: 10. The V gene's germline CDR1 is LGHNA and CDR2 YNFKEQ. This CDR3 comprises 18 residues. The CDR3 region is CASSQDGGSGRSTDTQYF. The CDR3 DNA reads TGTGCCAGCAGCCAAGATGGAGGTAGCGGGAGATCAACAGATACGCAGTATTTT.

This clonotype was picked up many times. Here the CDR3 DNA reads TGTGCCAGCAGCTTCAAGGACGGCTTAAGCTCCTACAATGAGCAGTTCTTC. Translating gives CASSFKDGLSSYNEQFF. The chain uses TRBV6-1 and TRBJ2-1; D is ambiguous. The CDR3 spans 17 residues. Germline loops: CDR1 MNHNS, CDR2 SASEGT. V lost 6 bases and J 0 bases, leaving 18 bases between the germline ends.

This clonotype was found many times. The chain couples TRBV6-1 to TRBJ1-2; 9 bases are a match to TRBD1. This CDR3 spans 12 amino acids. Trimming removed 6 bases from V and 8 bases from J; junction bases left unmatched: 4. Germline CDR1 and CDR2: MNHNS and SASEGT. For the CDR3, the DNA is TGTGCCAGCAGAAGGACAGGGGACGGCTACACCTTC. Translated: CASRRTGDGYTF.

The V and J genes are TRBV11-2 and TRBJ2-2; a possible D gene is TRBD1 (6 bases). Germline CDR1 and CDR2: SGHAT and FQNNGV. The CDR3 has 15 amino acids. Trimming shortened V by 8 bases and J by 8 bases, and 21 bases separated the two germline ends. DNA of the CDR3: TGTGCCAGCTGGTGCATGATCACAGACAGGGGGGAGCTGTTTTTT. Protein sequence: CASWCMITDRGELFF.

The V and J genes are TRBV10-2 and TRBJ1-3; no firm D call. Germline lookup yields CDR1 WSHSY and CDR2 SAAADI. The V and J ends lost 0 bases and 1 base respectively, with 13 bases between them. This CDR3 contains 17 residues. Here the CDR3 reads CASSESGQTTSGNTIYF. CDR3 DNA: TGCGCCAGCAGTGAGTCCGGGCAGACGACTTCTGGAAACACCATATATTTT.

This clonotype has a count of ten or more. The rearrangement uses TRBV6-5 and TRBJ1-2; TRBD1 might be the D (6 bases). The CDR3 sequence is 14 residues long. CDR1 is MNHEY, CDR2 SVGAGI, per germline. The V gene lost 2 bases and the J gene lost 6 bases, with 13 bases spanning the gap. Written as DNA, the CDR3 is TGTGCCAGCAGTTACGGCGGAACAGGGAATGGCTACACCTTC. It codes for CASSYGGTGNGYTF.

This clonotype was detected ten times or more. The V call is TRBV27, the J call TRBJ1-6; no clear D gene. Germline V gives CDR1 MNHEY, CDR2 SMNVEV (reference sequence). The CDR3 length is 19 residues. The V and J ends lost 6 bases and 0 bases respectively, with 21 bases between them. CDR3 in DNA: TGTGCCAGCAGCCCTTTAATTAACCGACAAAGCTCCTATAATTCACCCCTCCACTTT. It yields the protein CASSPLINRQSSYNSPLHF.

The chain joins TRBV4-3 to TRBJ1-6, with D tentatively TRBD1 (5 bases). CDR1 is LGHNA and CDR2 is YSLEER in the germline V gene. V was cut by 0 bases and J by 7 bases, with 16 bases left in between. CDR3 length equals 17 residues. Written as DNA, the CDR3 is TGCGCCAGCAGCCAAGAGGGACCGGGAAATACCAATTCACCCCTCCACTTT. As protein: CASSQEGPGNTNSPLHF.

This clonotype was recorded at least ten times. This chain connects TRBV20-1 to TRBJ1-3, with a possible D match to TRBD1 (5 bases). Trimming removed 6 bases from V and 4 bases from J, with 13 bases in between. This CDR3 contains 13 residues. Germline V gene lookup returns CDR1 DFQATT and CDR2 SNEGSKA (reference sequence). The CDR3 nucleotides are TGCAGTGCCGGGAGAGGGGTCGGAAACACCATATATTTT. Residues: CSAGRGVGNTIYF.

This clonotype was seen at least ten times. The chain carries TRBV24-1 and TRBJ2-7, with D possibly being TRBD1 or TRBD2 (6 bases each). The germline V gene has CDR1 KGHDR and CDR2 SFDVKD. V lost 8 bases, J lost 1 base, and 11 bases lay in between. The CDR3 sequence is 13 residues long. The CDR3 reads CATKQGGSYEQYF. In DNA, the CDR3 is TGTGCCACCAAACAGGGAGGTTCCTACGAGCAGTACTTC.

Turning to this clonotype: With a much larger clone just one base away, this may be a read error. The chain is built from TRBV28 and TRBJ2-7; D might be TRBD2 (5 bases). The CDR3 is 13 residues long. Germline V gene sequence: CDR1 MDHEN, CDR2 SYDVKM. V lost 4 bases to trimming and J lost 4 bases, with 11 bases between them. The chain's CDR3 is CASSSDSPYEQYF. The CDR3 coding sequence is TGTGCCAGCAGTTCGGACTCCCCATACGAGCAGTACTTC.

Note on this clonotype: This clone may be a read error of a much larger clone one base away. V gene TRBV27 combines with J gene TRBJ2-7, with D maybe TRBD2 (5 bases). Germline V CDR1 and CDR2: MNHEY, SMNVEV (reference sequence). The CDR3 runs to 14 residues. V was trimmed by 8 bases and J by 6 bases, leaving 20 bases between them. The CDR3 is CASRDSLGPSEQYF. The CDR3, as DNA: TGTGCCAGCCGGGATTCCCTTGGTCCTAGCGAGCAGTACTTC.

This clonotype was observed a few times. The chain employs TRBV4-3 and TRBJ1-1; D remains ambiguous. The V end lost 1 base, the J end lost 0 bases, and 9 bases lay between the germline ends. Germline lookup yields CDR1 LGHNA and CDR2 YSLEER. This CDR3 has 15 amino acids. CDR3 bases: TGCGCCAGCAGCCAAGTTGGCAGACTGAACACTGAAGCTTTCTTT. This sequence encodes CASSQVGRLNTEAFF.

The rearrangement links TRBV27 to TRBJ2-2, with D tentatively TRBD2 (7 bases). The CDR3 is 16 residues long. Trimming took 6 bases from V and 3 from J, leaving 17 bases between them. Per the germline V gene, CDR1 is MNHEY and CDR2 is SMNVEV (reference sequence). The CDR3 is CASSPIGGRDTGELFF. CDR3 sequence (DNA): TGTGCCAGCAGCCCCATCGGGGGGCGCGACACCGGGGAGCTGTTTTTT.

This clonotype was counted between two and nine times. The chain couples TRBV2 to TRBJ1-2; D is perhaps TRBD1 (5 bases). CDR3 length: 14 residues. V lost 3 bases to trimming and J lost 5 bases, with 13 bases between them. From germline, CDR1 is SNHLY and CDR2 FYNNEI. The CDR3, as DNA: TGTGCCAGCAGTGACAGGGATTCCCCATATGGCTACACCTTC. Translation gives CASSDRDSPYGYTF.